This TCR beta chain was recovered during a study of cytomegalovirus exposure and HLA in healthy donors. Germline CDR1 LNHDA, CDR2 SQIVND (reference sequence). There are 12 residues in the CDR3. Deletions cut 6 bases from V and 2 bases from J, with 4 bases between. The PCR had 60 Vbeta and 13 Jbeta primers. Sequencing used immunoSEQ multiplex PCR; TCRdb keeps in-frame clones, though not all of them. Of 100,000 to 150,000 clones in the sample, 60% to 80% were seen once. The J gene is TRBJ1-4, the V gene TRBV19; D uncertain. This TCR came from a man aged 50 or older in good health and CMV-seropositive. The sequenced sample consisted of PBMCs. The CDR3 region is CASRQTNEKLFF. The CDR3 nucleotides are TGTGCCAGTAGGCAGACTAATGAAAAACTGTTTTTT.